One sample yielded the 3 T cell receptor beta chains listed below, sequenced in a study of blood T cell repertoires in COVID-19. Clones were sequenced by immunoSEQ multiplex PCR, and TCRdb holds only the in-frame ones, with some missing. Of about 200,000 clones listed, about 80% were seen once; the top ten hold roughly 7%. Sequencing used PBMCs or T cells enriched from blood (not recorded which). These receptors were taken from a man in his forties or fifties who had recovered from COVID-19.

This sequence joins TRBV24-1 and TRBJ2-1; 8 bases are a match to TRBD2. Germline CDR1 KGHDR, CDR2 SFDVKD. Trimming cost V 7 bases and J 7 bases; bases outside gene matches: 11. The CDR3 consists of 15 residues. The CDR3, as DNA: TGTGCCACCAGCTTGCGGGGGGCAGGATTGAATGAGCAGTTCTTC. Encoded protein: CATSLRGAGLNEQFF.

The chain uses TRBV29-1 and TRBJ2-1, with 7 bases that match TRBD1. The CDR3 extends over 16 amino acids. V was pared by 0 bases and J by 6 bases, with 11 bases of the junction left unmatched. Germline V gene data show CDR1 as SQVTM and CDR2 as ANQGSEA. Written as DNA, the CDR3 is TGCAGCGTTGAAGAGATGACAGGACAGGAAACCAATGAGCAGTTCTTC. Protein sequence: CSVEEMTGQETNEQFF.

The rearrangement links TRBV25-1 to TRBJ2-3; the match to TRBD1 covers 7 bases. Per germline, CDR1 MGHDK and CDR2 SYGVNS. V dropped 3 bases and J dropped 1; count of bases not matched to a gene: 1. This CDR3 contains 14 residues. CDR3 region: CASSDGTGTDTQYF. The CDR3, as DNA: TGTGCCAGCAGTGATGGGACAGGCACAGATACGCAGTATTTT.